This record looks at one TCR beta chain sequence and its context. Its antigen specificity is not known. Base qualities are not at hand, and no much larger clone is one base apart. This entry belongs to a study of glioma-infiltrating T cells after dendritic cell vaccination (dated by TCRdb to 2015 to 2016). Turning to the overall study: Of the 15 or so glioblastoma patients in the cohort, all drawn from Phase I and II dendritic cell vaccination trials, 9 were newly diagnosed and 6 had recurrent disease. Patients received three intradermal dendritic cell vaccine injections at biweekly intervals in the arm below the axilla. Between the early 2000s and the early 2010s, the patients were given dendritic cell vaccination pulsed with autologous tumor lysate. TCR sequencing metrics, including TIL content and tumor-blood repertoire overlap, were correlated with survival after dendritic cell vaccination. In glioblastoma patients vaccinated with dendritic cells, deep sequencing of TCR beta CDR3 regions served to measure the amount of tumor-infiltrating lymphocytes and to compare repertoires between tumor and blood. The vaccine was prepared from monocyte-derived dendritic cells that were cultured for 6 to 7 days with IL-4 and GM-CSF and then pulsed overnight with autologous tumor lysate.

What the time point label conveys for this sample: after dendritic cell vaccination, including at tumor progression/relapse. Patients were selected on the basis of adequate residual fresh-frozen tumor tissue and more than two years of available survival data. Although molecular status otherwise differed among the glioblastoma patients, no patient had an isocitrate dehydrogenase mutation. PBMC collection took place before vaccination, two weeks after the third vaccination, and at tumor progression if progression occurred. The Qiagen DNeasy Blood extraction Kit was used to extract genomic DNA. General findings and caveats noted by the study authors: The three-group TCR overlap response model was characterized as speculative, and prospective validation of the model was stated to be required. The cohort was small and heterogeneous, and full blood and tumor sets were available for few patients, with initial-recurrent tumor pairs available for even fewer patients. After dendritic cell vaccination, a higher estimated pretreatment TIL content predicted longer time to progression and overall survival. TCR clonality showed no direct relationship with survival, which suggests that a diverse polyclonal response may matter.

The CDR3 spans 12 residues, from the cysteine through the phenylalanine. The kept DNA is CDR3 alone, 36 bases in frame from the first base. Based on the germline V gene, the CDR1 and CDR2 sequences are MNHNS and SASEGT. TCRB CDR3 regions were amplified from about 2 ug genomic DNA, or all available DNA if less, using the immunoSEQ assay. Multiplex PCR used 60 forward primers for TCR V beta segments and 13 reverse primers for J beta segments. Synthetic control templates were spiked into each sample at limiting dilution to estimate reads per starting template. The Illumina HiSeq System generated sequencing reads of 87 bp. From the authors' description of their analysis: PCR and sequencing errors were removed by merging closely related sequences with a nearest neighbor algorithm. TCR overlap was defined as the percentage of unique tumor TCR beta sequences that were also found in the peripheral blood of the same patient. TCRdb stores this immuneACCESS table with in-frame sequences only. Part of the clones is absent; in the studies checked, under half of the shortfall reflects unresolved V genes, and no reason is known for the rest. The V and J calls and clone size come from that table; D and trimming were worked out from the DNA. Present in this sample are around 92,000 clones, 65% to 85% of which were seen just once. Together, the top ten hold roughly 5.9% of the sample.

The sequenced sample was blood, obtained after dendritic cell vaccination. Recombination connected TRBV6-1 to TRBJ2-3; 8 middle bases align to TRBD1. The receptor's source is a human donor with glioblastoma. The DNA sequence is given as TGTTCCGGGACAGGAGACACAGATACGCAGTATTTT. Its protein is CSGTGDTDTQYF.